The T cell receptor beta chain under discussion was sequenced for a study of T cells in localized non-small cell lung cancer (dated by TCRdb to between 2020 and 2021). Turning to the overall study: The study examined T cell repertoires in 200 to 300 patients with early-stage NSCLC and compared tumors with uninvolved tumor-adjacent lungs. The mean age of the NSCLC patients was just over 65 years, with 130 or so men and around 100 women. All 240 or so NSCLC patients in the cohort were treatment-naive and had localized lung tumors that were resected. The research as a whole found: Higher T cell density in blood was associated with longer overall survival, whereas higher clonality in adjacent lung was associated with shorter survival. Because multi-region tumor sequencing was not done, intratumor heterogeneity could not be ruled out. Uninvolved tumor-adjacent lung showed the highest T cell clonality, higher than tumor, which suggests more focused antigenic responses in the adjacent lung. Because the study design was exploratory, TCR variables were selected using unadjusted p-values without false-discovery rate correction. A median of about 53 of the top 100 tumor clones were detected in paired uninvolved adjacent lung, and around 27 of these tumor clones were also found among the top 100 clones of the paired uninvolved adjacent lung.

From the germline V gene (reference sequence), CDR1 is WNHNN and CDR2 is SYGVQD. Deletion took 4 bases off V and 2 bases off J, with a span of 12 bases between the germline ends. The CDR3 has 14 amino acids, counting the end cysteine and phenylalanine. Of all the DNA, just the CDR3 is kept, 42 bases in frame from base 1. At diagnosis, tumor, uninvolved tumor-adjacent lung and peripheral blood were collected and then preserved as a mix of FFPE and fresh-frozen material. For TCR repertoire profiling, blood samples were analyzed as peripheral blood mononuclear cells. In regard to this clone: Its cognate antigen has yet to be identified. No base quality values were provided; no much bigger clone lies one nucleotide off.

The immunoSEQ Assay was used to sequence TCR beta CDR3 regions from DNA. Regarding the original processing steps: T cell density was computed as TCR beta template counts normalized to usable DNA estimated by amplifying housekeeping genes. The preseqR package was used to estimate richness by extrapolating to 400,000 templates for PBMC samples and to 120,000 templates for tissue samples. Clonality was taken to be one minus Pielou's evenness. Tissue-enriched TCRs were identified by differential abundance testing using productive amino-acid clonotypes, minimum total count 5 and alpha 0.1. The Jaccard Index and the Morisita Overlap Index were used to measure how much the repertoires overlapped between compartments. GLIPH grouped TCR beta CDR3s together with public tetramer-defined viral CDR3s, and a viral motif had to include at least three viral sequences and also show V-gene enrichment. TCRdb holds this immuneACCESS table with in-frame rearrangements only. Some clones are missing; in checked studies, unresolved V genes explain under half, and the rest has no known cause. D and trimming come from the DNA, and the V and J calls and clone size come from that table. Present in this sample are some 30,000 clones, about 89% of which were seen just once. Of the sample, roughly 2.9% is held by the ten largest clones.

This chain is built from TRBV10-1 and TRBJ2-7, with no reliable assignment of the D segment. The material was peripheral blood, obtained before any cancer treatment. This sequence originates from a female donor over 55 with stage I lung adenocarcinoma. CDR3 sequence: CASSAPVRPYEQYF. The DNA sequence follows: TGCGCCAGCAGTGCCCCGGTCCGTCCCTACGAGCAGTACTTC.